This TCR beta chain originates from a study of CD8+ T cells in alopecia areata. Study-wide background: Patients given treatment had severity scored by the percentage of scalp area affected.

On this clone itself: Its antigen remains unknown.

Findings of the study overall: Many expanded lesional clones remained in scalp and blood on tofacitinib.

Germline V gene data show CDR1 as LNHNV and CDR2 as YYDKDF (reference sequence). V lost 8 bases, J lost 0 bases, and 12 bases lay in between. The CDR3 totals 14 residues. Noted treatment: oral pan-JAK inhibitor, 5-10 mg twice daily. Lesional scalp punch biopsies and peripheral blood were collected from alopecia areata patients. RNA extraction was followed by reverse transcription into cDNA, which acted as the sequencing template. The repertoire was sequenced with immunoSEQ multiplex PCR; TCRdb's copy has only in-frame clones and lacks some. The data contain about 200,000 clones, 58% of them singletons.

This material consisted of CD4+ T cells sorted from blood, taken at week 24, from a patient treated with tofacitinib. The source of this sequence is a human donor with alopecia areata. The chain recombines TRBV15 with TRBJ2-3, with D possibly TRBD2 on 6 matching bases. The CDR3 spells CATRPGLSTDTQYF. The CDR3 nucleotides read TGTGCCACCCGACCGGGACTTAGCACAGATACGCAGTATTTT. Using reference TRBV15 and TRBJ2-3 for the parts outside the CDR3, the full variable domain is DAMVIQNPRYQVTQFGKPVTLSCSQTLNHNVMYWYQQKSSQAPKLLFHYYDKDFNNEADTPDNFQSRRPNTSFCFLDIRSPGLGDTAMYLCATRPGLSTDTQYFGPGTRLTVL.